These 21 T cell receptor beta chains were all obtained from the same sample, sequenced in a study of blood T cell repertoires in COVID-19. Here immunoSEQ multiplex PCR was the method, and the copy in TCRdb shows in-frame clones only, minus some. The table shows over 200,000 clones, with around 81% occurring only once. Input material: PBMCs or T cells enriched from blood (not recorded which). These receptor sequences come from a woman between 45 and 65 years old with acute COVID-19.

This rearrangement joins TRBV5-1 to TRBJ2-6; D may be TRBD2 (5 bases). The V gene lost 0 bases and the J gene lost 1 base, with 17 bases spanning the gap. Germline loops: CDR1 SGHRS, CDR2 YFSETQ. The CDR3 is 19 amino acids. The CDR3 here is CASSLGGGFGGSGANVLTF. CDR3 nucleotide sequence: TGCGCCAGCAGCTTGGGAGGCGGGTTTGGAGGTTCTGGGGCCAACGTCCTGACTTTC.

This chain links TRBV3-1 (or the pseudogene TRBV3-2) with TRBJ2-5; 8 bases align to TRBD2. Germline-derived CDR1 and CDR2 are LGHDT and YNNKEL (reference sequence). This CDR3 spans 16 amino acids. J lost 2 bases, V lost 3 bases, and 8 bases had no gene match. The CDR3 protein is CASSHVRTSRQETQYF. CDR3 in DNA: TGTGCCAGCAGCCACGTACGGACTAGCAGACAAGAGACCCAGTACTTC.

This clone came up a few times. The V call is TRBV30, the J call TRBJ2-1; 12 bases fit TRBD1. J lost 8 bases, V lost 4 bases, and 9 bases had no gene match. Looked up from germline, CDR1 is GTSNPN and CDR2 is SVGIG (reference sequence). This CDR3 comprises 15 residues. The chain's CDR3 is CAWMGGQGAWDEQFF. The CDR3 DNA reads TGTGCCTGGATGGGGGGACAGGGGGCATGGGATGAGCAGTTCTTC.

The genes are TRBV5-4 and TRBJ2-7, with a possible D match to TRBD2 (6 bases). This CDR3 spans 15 amino acids. V lost 4 bases, J lost 1 base, and 15 bases lay in between. Germline V gene data show CDR1 as SGHNT and CDR2 as YYREEE (reference sequence). CDR3 nucleotide sequence: TGTGCCAGCAGCAAGGGGCCGGGGGATTCCTACGAGCAGTACTTC. Its protein product is CASSKGPGDSYEQYF.

This clone was picked up a small number of times. The chain couples TRBV6-1 to TRBJ2-5, with D perhaps TRBD1 (5 bases). Germline lookup yields CDR1 MNHNS and CDR2 SASEGT. The CDR3 has 13 amino acids. Trimming removed 3 bases from V and 3 bases from J, with 8 bases in between. CDR3 in DNA: TGTGCCAGCAGTGAGGTCAGGGAAGAGACCCAGTACTTC. Amino acid sequence: CASSEVREETQYF.

J is TRBJ2-7 and V is TRBV9, with a tentative D call TRBD1 (5 bases). CDR3 length equals 16 residues. CDR1 SGDLS and CDR2 YYNGEE come from the germline V gene. Trimming pared 4 bases from V and 3 bases from J, leaving 20 bases between. The CDR3 DNA reads TGTGCCAGCAGCTCTCGTGGGGCAGGCTCCTTCTACGAGCAGTACTTC. Amino acids: CASSSRGAGSFYEQYF.

The J gene is TRBJ2-6, the V gene TRBV20-1; TRBD2 might be the D (5 bases). The V and J ends lost 3 bases and 2 bases respectively, with 8 bases between them. The V gene's germline CDR1 is DFQATT and CDR2 SNEGSKA (reference sequence). The CDR3 contains 14 residues. CDR3 sequence (DNA): TGCAGTGCTAGTCGAGGGACTGGGGCCAACGTCCTGACTTTC. Its protein product is CSASRGTGANVLTF.

CDR3 DNA sequence: TGTGCCAGCAGCTTGGAACTAGCGGCCAATGAGCAGTTCTTC. Its translation is CASSLELAANEQFF. The V and J genes are TRBV5-4 and TRBJ2-1; TRBD2 matches at 8 bases. V trimming: 0 bases; J trimming: 6 bases; junction bases outside the gene matches: 2. Germline V gene sequence: CDR1 SGHNT, CDR2 YYREEE (reference sequence). The CDR3 loop spans 14 amino acids.

The rearrangement links TRBV28 to TRBJ1-1; no firm D call. The CDR3 has 15 amino acids. Germline V gene sequence: CDR1 MDHEN, CDR2 SYDVKM. With 6 bases removed from V and 3 bases from J, the gap between germline ends came to 17 bases. The CDR3 reads CASRGAGSWDTEAFF. Written as DNA, the CDR3 is TGTGCCAGCAGGGGAGCGGGTAGTTGGGACACTGAAGCTTTCTTT. Full variable domain (remainder filled in from reference TRBV28 and TRBJ1-1): DVKVTQSSRYLVKRTGEKVFLECVQDMDHENMFWYRQDPGLGLRLIYFSYDVKMKEKGDIPEGYSVSREKKERFSLILESASTNQTSMYLCASRGAGSWDTEAFFGQGTRLTVV.

The rearrangement uses TRBV9 and TRBJ2-3; TRBD2 matches at 9 bases. This CDR3 contains 17 residues. V lost 3 bases and J lost 4; bases outside the gene matches: 12. The germline CDR1 and CDR2 sequences are SGDLS and YYNGEE. The CDR3 bases are TGTGCCAGCAGCGCCTCATCTAGAGTAGCGGGGGCAGATACGCAGTATTTT. It encodes CASSASSRVAGADTQYF.

The genes are TRBV7-2 and TRBJ1-5, with D possibly being TRBD1 (5 bases). The CDR3 covers 14 residues. V was shortened by 2 bases and J by 7 bases, with 12 bases between the two germline ends. Germline V gene lookup returns CDR1 SGHTA and CDR2 FQGNSA. This CDR3 reads CASSLNTGNQPQHF. For the CDR3, the DNA is TGTGCCAGCAGCTTAAATACAGGAAACCAGCCCCAGCATTTT.

There are a few counts of this clone. V usage is TRBV2 and J usage is TRBJ1-1; a weak D match, TRBD1 (5 bases). This CDR3 has 12 amino acids. Trimming shortened V by 4 bases and J by 6 bases, and 9 bases separated the two germline ends. Germline V gene sequence: CDR1 SNHLY, CDR2 FYNNEI. The CDR3 loop reads CASSAVGAEAFF. As DNA, the CDR3 is TGTGCCAGCAGTGCGGTAGGGGCTGAAGCTTTCTTT.

V is TRBV7-9 and J is TRBJ2-2; 8 positions agree with TRBD1. Per germline, CDR1 SEHNR and CDR2 FQNEAQ (reference sequence). The J segment lost 1 base and the V segment lost 5 bases, leaving 3 bases of the junction unmatched. CDR3 length equals 15 residues. In DNA form, the CDR3 reads TGTGCCAGCAGCCTGACAGGGGTGAACACCGGGGAGCTGTTTTTT. Protein: CASSLTGVNTGELFF.

This clone was picked up one time. The rearrangement joins TRBV29-1 to TRBJ2-5, with D possibly being TRBD2 (6 bases). Germline V gene lookup returns CDR1 SQVTM and CDR2 ANQGSEA. The CDR3 contains 13 residues. Trimming removed 4 bases from V and 0 bases from J, with 9 bases in between. CDR3 DNA sequence: TGCAGCGTTGGGGGCGGGAACCAAGAGACCCAGTACTTC. Amino acids: CSVGGGNQETQYF.

The rearrangement uses TRBV9 and TRBJ2-6; the D is unclear. Trimming removed 7 bases from V and 0 bases from J, with 11 bases in between. The CDR3 spans 15 residues. CDR1 SGDLS and CDR2 YYNGEE come from the germline V gene. This chain's CDR3 is CASGRQSSGANVLTF. CDR3 coding DNA: TGTGCCAGCGGCCGACAAAGCTCTGGGGCCAACGTCCTGACTTTC.

The rearrangement joins TRBV7-9 to TRBJ1-1; D uncertain. The CDR3 contains 11 residues. V was shortened by 2 bases and J by 4 bases, with 2 bases between the two germline ends. Germline CDR1 and CDR2: SEHNR and FQNEAQ (reference sequence). The CDR3 DNA reads as TGTGCCAGCAGCTTACTCACTGAAGCTTTCTTT. It translates to CASSLLTEAFF.

The chain uses TRBV15 and TRBJ1-6; 7 bases agree with TRBD1. V lost 0 bases and J lost 9; bases outside the gene matches: 14. Germline assignment: CDR1 LNHNV and CDR2 YYDKDF (reference sequence). This CDR3 is built from 18 residues. CDR3 sequence reads: CATSREGPDRDLSSPLHF. The DNA of the CDR3 is TGTGCCACCAGCAGAGAGGGCCCAGACAGGGACCTTAGTTCACCCCTCCACTTT.

The gene calls are TRBV29-1 and TRBJ2-4; D ambiguous. Germline V gene data show CDR1 as SQVTM and CDR2 as ANQGSEA. The germline V and J ends were trimmed by 1 base and 7 bases, with 8 bases remaining between them. This CDR3 spans 12 amino acids. The CDR3, as DNA: TGCAGCGTTGAAGGTTTGCAGAACATTCAGTACTTC. It translates to CSVEGLQNIQYF.

The CDR3 protein is CASSASGTGPHEQYF. For the CDR3, the DNA is TGTGCCAGCAGCGCCTCCGGGACAGGGCCCCACGAGCAGTACTTC. The rearrangement links TRBV5-5 to TRBJ2-7; TRBD1 aligns across 9 bases. Looked up from germline, CDR1 is SGHKS and CDR2 is YYEKEE (reference sequence). V lost 4 bases, J lost 5 bases, and 10 bases stayed unmatched. The CDR3 sequence is 15 residues long. Using reference TRBV5-5 and TRBJ2-7 for the parts outside the CDR3, the full variable domain is DAGVTQSPTHLIKTRGQQVTLRCSPISGHKSVSWYQQVLGQGPQFIFQYYEKEERGRGNFPDRFSARQFPNYSSELNVNALLLGDSALYLCASSASGTGPHEQYFGPGTRLTVT.

This sequence joins TRBV5-1 and TRBJ2-2; 9 bases align to TRBD1. J lost 5 bases, V lost 0 bases, and 8 bases had no gene match. The germline V gene encodes CDR1 SGHRS and CDR2 YFSETQ. The CDR3 extends over 17 amino acids. The CDR3 spells CASSLEQGAHRTGELFF. The DNA for the CDR3 is TGCGCCAGCAGCTTGGAACAGGGGGCTCATAGGACCGGGGAGCTGTTTTTT.

This clone occurred once. The V call is TRBV28, the J call TRBJ1-6; D is possibly TRBD1 (5 bases). CDR3 length: 12 residues. Between the trimmed V and J ends, which lost 6 bases and 14 bases, there was a span of 14 bases. CDR1 and CDR2 (germline): MDHEN, SYDVKM. CDR3 in amino acids: CASRSTEFSLHF. DNA of the CDR3: TGTGCCAGCAGGTCGACAGAATTCTCCCTCCACTTT.